This entry concerns a single T cell receptor beta chain. Its antigen is not known. The CDR3 is 12 residues long. The V and J ends lost 8 bases and 2 bases respectively, with 9 bases between them. Germline assignment: CDR1 MGHDK and CDR2 SYGVNS. The method was immunoSEQ multiplex PCR; TCRdb's version includes in-frame clones alone and lacks a portion of them. In the table there are over 140,000 clones, 80% of which are singletons. These data belong to a study of cytotoxic CD8 clonotypes in ibrutinib-treated CLL. Whole-study results and caveats: Clonality rose at ibrutinib response, held steady in sustained remission, and fell toward baseline at progression. Investigators sampled sustained-remission and progressing patients at differing times. Rare overall, public clonotypes shrank or held steady under therapy.

The source of this sequence is a human donor with chronic lymphocytic leukemia. This chain connects TRBV25-1 to TRBJ1-2, with D tentatively TRBD1 (5 bases). The sequencing here drew on PBMCs, taken after 36 months of ibrutinib treatment. The CDR3 DNA reads TGTGCCAGCGGACGGGGGAACTATGGCTACACCTTC. It yields the protein CASGRGNYGYTF.